This TCR beta chain was obtained from a study of cytomegalovirus exposure and HLA in healthy donors. Background on the study: An earlier analysis found some 100 million unique TCR beta sequences from around 180 million T cells. Findings and caveats of the study: Cytomegalovirus association was assigned to some 160 TCR beta chains. CMV antigen specificity was confirmed in vitro for three CMV-associated chains.

The donors gave bone marrow, and they were healthy. The PCR used 60 Vbeta and 13 Jbeta primers. Libraries were prepared by immunoSEQ multiplex PCR; TCRdb keeps only in-frame clonotypes and omits some of them. This table has some 150,000 clones, 75% to 90% appearing once. A single count supports this clone. Its antigen remains unidentified. Germline values: CDR1 SGHVS, CDR2 FQNEAQ. The CDR3 is made up of 18 amino acids. V gave up 2 bases and J gave up 1 base; unmatched junction bases: 8. The J gene is TRBJ2-3, the V gene TRBV7-8, with 11 bases identical to TRBD2. This receptor was taken from a woman in her twenties or thirties in good health and CMV-seronegative. Sequencing was done on a sample of PBMCs. The DNA for the CDR3 is TGTGCCAGCAGCTTAAAAACTAGCGGGAGTATCGGCACAGATACGCAGTATTTT. This codes for CASSLKTSGSIGTDTQYF.